The clone carrying this T cell receptor (beta chain) was counted once. This CDR3 has 15 residues. Germline values: CDR1 KGHSH, CDR2 LQKENI. The V and J ends lost 4 bases and 0 bases, in that order; junction bases with no gene match: 4. The data belong to a study of blood T cell repertoires in COVID-19. Study summary: Collection of acute and convalescent COVID-19 samples took place in the United States, Italy and Spain. PBMCs, B-cell-depleted T cells, or T cells were the source of the cDNA or gDNA that made up the material.

In the original analysis: The assay estimated nucleated cells by amplifying reference gene primers. Method: immunoSEQ multiplex PCR; TCRdb's copy keeps in-frame clones and lacks some. The V and J calls and clone size were taken over from that table, and D and trimming were inferred from the DNA. In the table there are around 80,000 clones, approximately 78% of which are singletons. Source material: peripheral blood. The TCR was taken from a human donor in a cohort sampled during active COVID-19. V and J are TRBV18 and TRBJ1-1, with 8 bases that match TRBD1. CDR3 residues: CASSLAGGVNTEAFF. CDR3 DNA sequence: TGTGCCAGCTCACTGGCAGGGGGCGTGAACACTGAAGCTTTCTTT. The full variable domain, in which reference TRBV18 and TRBJ1-1 provide the parts outside the CDR3, is NAGVMQNPRHLVRRRGQEARLRCSPMKGHSHVYWYRQLPEEGLKFMVYLQKENIIDESGMPKERFSAEFPKEGPSILRIQQVVRGDSAAYFCASSLAGGVNTEAFFGQGTRLTVV.